Given below is one T cell receptor (beta chain) in context. Profiling relied on immunoSEQ multiplex PCR, and the TCRdb table lists in-frame clones only, not all of them. The table shows 20,000 to 30,000 clones, with more than 65% occurring only once. The CDR3 length is 16 residues. V trimming: 7 bases; J trimming: 1 base; junction bases outside the gene matches: 6. CDR1 MNHGY and CDR2 SAAAGT come from the germline V gene. The data belong to a study of preoperative IRX-2 immunotherapy in early breast cancer. Indicated treatment: preoperative locoregional IRX-2 cytokine immunotherapy. The chain recombines TRBV6-8 with TRBJ2-2; 10 bases map to TRBD2. The sequencing here drew on lymph node tissue, taken before IRX-2 immunotherapy. This sequence originates from a human donor with breast cancer. The CDR3 nucleotides read TGTGCCAGCAACCTAGCGGGGGCCCTGAACACCGGGGAGCTGTTTTTT. Its translation is CASNLAGALNTGELFF.